This TCR beta chain was profiled in a study of T cell responses to AZD1222 COVID-19 vaccine. Repertoires were generated with immunoSEQ multiplex PCR, while TCRdb's copy carries only in-frame clones and drops some. The sample lists over 110,000 clones, 85% to 90% seen once, with 1.6% in the top ten. The V end lost 6 bases, the J end lost 9 bases, and 15 bases lay between the germline ends. Germline V gives CDR1 MNHEY, CDR2 SVGAGI. The length of the CDR3 is 13 residues. This clonotype was obtained from an adult in good health. The V call is TRBV6-5, the J call TRBJ1-5; D unclear. The starting material was peripheral blood, obtained on day 0 of AZD1222 vaccination. CDR3 sequence: CASRITSTMPQHF. CDR3 sequence (DNA): TGTGCCAGCAGAATCACGTCCACAATGCCCCAGCATTTT.